A single sample gave rise to the 21 T cell receptor beta chains below, sequenced in a study of blood T cell repertoires in COVID-19. Produced via immunoSEQ multiplex PCR; TCRdb's table is partial and in-frame only. This table holds about 160,000 clones, 85% to 90% found once. The sequencing input was peripheral blood. These receptors were taken from a woman in her seventies with acute or convalescent COVID-19.

The V call is TRBV5-1, the J call TRBJ1-5; D unclear. This CDR3 has 13 amino acids. The V and J ends lost 5 bases and 5 bases respectively, with 11 bases between them. Germline loops: CDR1 SGHRS, CDR2 YFSETQ. The CDR3 region has the DNA TGCGCCAGCAGTTCCCTCCCGGATCAGCCCCAGCATTTT. Encoded protein: CASSSLPDQPQHF.

V usage is TRBV7-8 and J usage is TRBJ2-5; a possible D gene is TRBD1 (6 bases). The CDR3 extends over 21 amino acids. The germline CDR1 and CDR2 sequences are SGHVS and FQNEAQ. The V end was cut by 1 base, the J end by 3 bases, with 30 bases between. CDR3 sequence (DNA): TGTGCCAGCAGCTTAGTTCGGTCCGCCCTTCCAAACAGGGATTTCGAAGAGACCCAGTACTTC. Encoded protein: CASSLVRSALPNRDFEETQYF.

The chain has TRBV13 and TRBJ1-2; D is unresolved. CDR1 and CDR2 (germline): PRHDT, FYEKMQ (reference sequence). Trimming left V 0 bases short and J 5 bases short, with 4 bases between. The CDR3 is 12 amino acids. The CDR3 bases are TGTGCCAGCAGCTTAGGCGTATATGGCTACACCTTC. Protein sequence: CASSLGVYGYTF. Complete variable domain (other parts from reference TRBV13 and TRBJ1-2): AAGVIQSPRHLIKEKRETATLKCYPIPRHDTVYWYQQGPGQDPQFLISFYEKMQSDKGSIPDRFSAQQFSDYHSELNMSSLELGDSALYFCASSLGVYGYTFGSGTRLTVV.

The chain uses TRBV7-3 and TRBJ2-3, with D maybe TRBD1 (6 bases). CDR1 SGHTA and CDR2 FQGTGA come from the germline V gene. The V and J ends lost 2 bases and 0 bases respectively, with 9 bases between them. This CDR3 comprises 15 residues. The chain's CDR3 is CASSLLGASTDTQYF. DNA of the CDR3: TGTGCCAGCAGCTTACTGGGGGCTAGCACAGATACGCAGTATTTT. Based on the CDR3 plus reference TRBV7-3 and TRBJ2-3, the full variable domain is GAGVSQTPSNKVTEKGKYVELRCDPISGHTALYWYRQSLGQGPEFLIYFQGTGAADDSGLPNDRFFAVRPEGSVSTLKIQRTERGDSAVYLCASSLLGASTDTQYFGPGTRLTVL.

A remark on this clone: Germline and junction disagree at one end, which may indicate a read error. The chain is built from TRBV3-1 (or the pseudogene TRBV3-2) and TRBJ1-1, with 7 bases matching TRBD1. The germline gives CDR1 LGHDT, CDR2 YNNKEL (reference sequence). This CDR3 is 17 amino acids long. For the CDR3, the DNA is TGTGCCAGCAGCCCGAAAAGACAGGGCCTACGACGGAATGAAACTTTCTTT. Its protein is CASSPKRQGLRRNETFF.

This clone appeared a single time. The chain links TRBV20-1 to TRBJ1-6; TRBD1 is a possible D gene (5 bases). CDR1 and CDR2 from the germline V gene are DFQATT and SNEGSKA (reference sequence). The CDR3 is 15 residues long. V gave up 3 bases and J gave up 2 bases, with 11 bases separating them. The CDR3 sequence is CSASLPGTYNSPLHF. In DNA, the CDR3 is TGCAGTGCTAGTTTGCCAGGGACCTATAATTCACCCCTCCACTTT.

The V and J genes are TRBV15 and TRBJ1-5; TRBD1 agrees at 7 bases. The trim removed 3 bases at V and 0 bases at J, leaving 5 bases unmatched. In germline, CDR1 is LNHNV, CDR2 YYDKDF (reference sequence). The CDR3 spans 16 residues. In nucleotides, the CDR3 is TGTGCCACCAGCAGGCCCGGACAGGCTAGCAATCAGCCCCAGCATTTT. Its protein is CATSRPGQASNQPQHF.

This chain connects TRBV27 to TRBJ2-1; TRBD1 aligns across 8 bases. Trimming at V came to 4 bases and at J to 5 bases, leaving 10 bases not matched to a gene. There are 16 residues in the CDR3. The germline gives CDR1 MNHEY, CDR2 SMNVEV (reference sequence). The DNA of the CDR3 is TGTGCCAGCAGTTCCAAGACAGGGGCAACCAACAATGAGCAGTTCTTC. This codes for CASSSKTGATNNEQFF.

This clone was observed once. This chain uses TRBV12-3 or TRBV12-4 with TRBJ1-5; D is unclear. This CDR3 has 13 amino acids. V was pared by 2 bases and J by 4 bases, with 6 bases between. The CDR3 DNA follows: TGTGCCAGCAGTTTATCCCTAAATCAGCCCCAGCATTTT. Translating gives CASSLSLNQPQHF.

This clone appeared a single time. The chain joins TRBV9 to TRBJ1-5; 7 positions match TRBD1. V dropped 0 bases and J dropped 2; count of bases not matched to a gene: 2. The CDR3 length is 15 residues. The V gene's germline CDR1 is SGDLS and CDR2 YYNGEE. In DNA form, the CDR3 reads TGTGCCAGCAGCGTAGGCACAGGGGGCAATCAGCCCCAGCATTTT. Residues: CASSVGTGGNQPQHF.

The CDR3 nucleotides are TGTGCCAGCAGCCTGCGGGGGGGCCGGAGCACAGATACGCAGTATTTT. Amino acids: CASSLRGGRSTDTQYF. The genes are TRBV4-2 and TRBJ2-3; 9 nucleotides align to TRBD2. CDR3 length equals 16 residues. The V and J ends lost 4 bases and 0 bases, in that order; junction bases with no gene match: 5. Germline lookup yields CDR1 LGHNA and CDR2 YNFKEQ.

V usage is TRBV4-1 and J usage is TRBJ2-5; 7 bases agree with TRBD1. This CDR3 is 15 amino acids long. After removal of 1 base from V and 1 base from J, the junction contained 3 bases not matched to a gene. The V gene's germline CDR1 is MGHRA and CDR2 YSYEKL. The CDR3 DNA reads TGCGCCAGCAGCCAAGGTGGGACAGTCCAAGAGACCCAGTACTTC. Translating gives CASSQGGTVQETQYF.

This sequence joins TRBV11-2 and TRBJ1-5; 7 nucleotides agree with TRBD1. The ends lost 5 bases at V and 6 bases at J; junction bases unmatched: 4. Germline V gene data show CDR1 as SGHAT and CDR2 as FQNNGV. The CDR3 totals 13 residues. CDR3 DNA sequence: TGTGCCAGCAGCCCACAGGGGAGTCAGCCCCAGCATTTT. It codes for CASSPQGSQPQHF.

This chain connects TRBV11-2 to TRBJ1-2; tentatively, D is TRBD1 (6 bases). The CDR3 covers 15 residues. The germline V gene encodes CDR1 SGHAT and CDR2 FQNNGV. Trimming removed 0 bases at V and 5 bases at J, with 13 bases between. CDR3 nucleotides: TGTGCCAGCAGCTTAGAGCAGGGGCGAGGATATGGCTACACCTTC. Protein sequence: CASSLEQGRGYGYTF.

V is TRBV4-2 and J is TRBJ2-1, with 8 bases lining up with TRBD1. This CDR3 has 15 amino acids. CDR1 and CDR2 (germline): LGHNA, YNFKEQ. Trimming at V came to 4 bases and at J to 4 bases, leaving 6 bases not matched to a gene. The CDR3 region is CASSRQGALYNEQFF. The CDR3 coding sequence is TGTGCCAGCAGCCGGCAGGGGGCCTTATACAATGAGCAGTTCTTC.

The chain joins TRBV6-5 to TRBJ1-4; 8 positions match TRBD1. This CDR3 has 15 amino acids. Germline V lookup: CDR1 MNHEY, CDR2 SVGAGI. The junction had 4 bases not matched to a gene; V was cut back by 0 bases and J by 7 bases. The CDR3 DNA reads as TGTGCCAGCAGTTACTCCGGACAGGGAGGTGAAAAACTGTTTTTT. Its protein is CASSYSGQGGEKLFF.

This clone was picked up a small number of times. The chain combines TRBV28 with TRBJ1-2; perhaps TRBD1 as D (6 bases). With 5 bases removed from V and 4 bases from J, the gap between germline ends came to 17 bases. The CDR3 consists of 15 residues. Germline CDR1 reads MDHEN; CDR2 reads SYDVKM. CDR3 in amino acids: CASSTRTDLSYGYTF. The DNA of the CDR3 is TGTGCCAGCAGTACCCGGACAGATTTATCCTATGGCTACACCTTC.

The chain is built from TRBV19 and TRBJ2-6, with a tentative D call TRBD1 (6 bases). CDR1 is LNHDA, CDR2 SQIVND, per germline (reference sequence). V was cut by 3 bases and J by 1 base, with 13 bases left in between. The CDR3 consists of 17 residues. The CDR3 loop reads CASSITGFSSGANVLTF. As DNA, the CDR3 is TGTGCCAGTAGTATTACAGGGTTTTCATCTGGGGCCAACGTCCTGACTTTC.

This clone is a singleton in its sample. The V and J genes are TRBV6-2 or TRBV6-3 and TRBJ1-5; a possible D gene is TRBD1 (6 bases). The germline V gene has CDR1 MNHEY and CDR2 SVGEGT. This CDR3 is 14 amino acids long. V was shortened by 5 bases and J by 2 bases, with 10 bases between the two germline ends. CDR3 region: CASSVPGGNQPQHF. CDR3 nucleotide sequence: TGTGCCAGCAGTGTGCCAGGGGGCAATCAGCCCCAGCATTTT.

V and J are TRBV19 and TRBJ1-1, with D possibly being TRBD1 (5 bases). Germline-derived CDR1 and CDR2 are LNHDA and SQIVND (reference sequence). V was clipped by 11 bases and J by 1 base, with 17 bases between them. CDR3 length: 14 amino acids. The CDR3 DNA is TGTGCCTCGAAAGTCAGGGAGGGGAACACTGAAGCTTTCTTT. Amino acids: CASKVREGNTEAFF.

The chain links TRBV6-5 to TRBJ1-2, with TRBD1 identical over 7 bases. The CDR3 has 13 residues. Trimming took 4 bases from V and 5 from J; bases not matched to a gene: 4. Germline CDR1 reads MNHEY; CDR2 reads SVGAGI. Here the CDR3 reads CASSSTGRYGYTF. For the CDR3, the DNA is TGTGCCAGCAGTTCGACAGGGAGGTATGGCTACACCTTC.